The clone carrying this TCR beta chain showed up just a few times. Vbeta (60) and Jbeta (13) primers were used in the PCR. Clones were sequenced by immunoSEQ multiplex PCR, and TCRdb holds only the in-frame ones, with some missing. The sample includes approximately 150,000 clones, approximately 9% of them seen just once. The data originate from a study of cytomegalovirus exposure and HLA in healthy donors. Trimming stripped 4 bases from V and 1 base from J, with 10 bases between. This CDR3 region has 14 residues. Per the germline V gene, CDR1 is KGHSH and CDR2 is LQKENI. The receptor was derived from a male donor in good health and CMV-seronegative. Sequenced input: PBMCs. The rearrangement links TRBV18 to TRBJ2-5; no reliable D call. Here the CDR3 DNA reads TGTGCCAGCTCACTCAGTCACACCCAAGAGACCCAGTACTTC. Residues: CASSLSHTQETQYF. Based on the CDR3 plus reference TRBV18 and TRBJ2-5, the full variable domain is NAGVMQNPRHLVRRRGQEARLRCSPMKGHSHVYWYRQLPEEGLKFMVYLQKENIIDESGMPKERFSAEFPKEGPSILRIQQVVRGDSAAYFCASSLSHTQETQYFGPGTRLLVL.